Included here is one T cell receptor (beta chain) sequence, with context. Its antigen remains unidentified. The data were taken from a study of ipilimumab plus nivolumab after autologous stem cell transplantation. On the study more broadly: Patients received a median of about five ipilimumab and about 8 nivolumab doses.

Study findings and constraints: Authors suggest TCR repertoire, Treg phenotype and gut microbiota support further study.

Ipilimumab, 1 mg/kg, started 14 to 28 days after autologous transplant. Dosing: nivolumab 3 mg/kg IV, weeks 1, 4, 7, 10, then every two weeks to week 26. Sequencing was performed with immunoSEQ multiplex PCR; in TCRdb, only in-frame clones are kept and a portion is missing. Of about 940 clones listed, roughly 75% are singletons. The source is a male donor with primary mediastinal lymphoma. Sequenced material: PBMCs, taken in a trial of ipilimumab plus nivolumab as post-transplant consolidation.

The CDR3 loop reads CASRPKDEYNSPLHF. In DNA form, the CDR3 reads TGTGCCAGCAGACCAAAGGACGAGTATAATTCACCCCTCCACTTT. The rearrangement uses TRBV28 and TRBJ1-6, with D unclear. There are 15 residues in the CDR3. The germline CDR1 and CDR2 sequences are MDHEN and SYDVKM. The V and J ends lost 6 bases and 4 bases respectively, with 13 bases between them.